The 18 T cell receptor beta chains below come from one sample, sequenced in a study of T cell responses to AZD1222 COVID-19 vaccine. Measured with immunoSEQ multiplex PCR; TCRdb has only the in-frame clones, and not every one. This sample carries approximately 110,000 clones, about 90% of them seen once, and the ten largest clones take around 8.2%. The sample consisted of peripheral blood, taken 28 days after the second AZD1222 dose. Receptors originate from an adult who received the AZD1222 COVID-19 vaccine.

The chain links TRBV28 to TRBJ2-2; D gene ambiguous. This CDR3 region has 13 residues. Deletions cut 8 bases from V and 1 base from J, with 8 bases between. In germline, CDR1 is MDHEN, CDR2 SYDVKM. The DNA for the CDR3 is TGTGCCAGCCAACCGGGGAACACCGGGGAGCTGTTTTTT. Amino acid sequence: CASQPGNTGELFF.

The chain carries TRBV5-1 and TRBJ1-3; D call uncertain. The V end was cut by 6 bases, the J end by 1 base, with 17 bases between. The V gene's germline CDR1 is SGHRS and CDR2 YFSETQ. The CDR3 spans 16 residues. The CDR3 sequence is CASMSGGGQSGNTIYF. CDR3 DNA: TGCGCCAGCATGAGCGGCGGCGGTCAATCTGGAAACACCATATATTTT.

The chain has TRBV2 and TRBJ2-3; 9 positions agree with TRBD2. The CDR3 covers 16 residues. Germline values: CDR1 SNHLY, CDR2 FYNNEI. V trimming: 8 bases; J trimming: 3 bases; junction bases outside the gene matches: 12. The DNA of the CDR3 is TGTGCCAGCCGGCGGGGGGGGACCCCTAGGACAGATACGCAGTATTTT. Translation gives CASRRGGTPRTDTQYF.

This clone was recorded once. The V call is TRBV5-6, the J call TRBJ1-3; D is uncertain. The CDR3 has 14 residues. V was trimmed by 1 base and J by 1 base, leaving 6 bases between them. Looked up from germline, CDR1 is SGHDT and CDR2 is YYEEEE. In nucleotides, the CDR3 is TGTGCCAGCAGCTTGTGGGGTTCTGGAAACACCATATATTTT. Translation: CASSLWGSGNTIYF.

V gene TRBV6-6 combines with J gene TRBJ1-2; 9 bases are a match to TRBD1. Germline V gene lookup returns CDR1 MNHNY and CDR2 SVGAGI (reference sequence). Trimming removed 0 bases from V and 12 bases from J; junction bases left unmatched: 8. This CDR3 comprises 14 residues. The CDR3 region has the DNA TGTGCCAGCAGTTACTCGTCTGGGACAGGGATGGACACCTTC. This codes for CASSYSSGTGMDTF.

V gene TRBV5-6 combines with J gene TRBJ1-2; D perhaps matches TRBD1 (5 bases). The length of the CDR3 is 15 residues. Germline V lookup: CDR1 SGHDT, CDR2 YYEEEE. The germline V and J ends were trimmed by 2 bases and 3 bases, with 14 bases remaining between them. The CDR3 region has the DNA TGTGCCAGCAGCTTCACGACAGATCACGACTATGGCTACACCTTC. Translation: CASSFTTDHDYGYTF.

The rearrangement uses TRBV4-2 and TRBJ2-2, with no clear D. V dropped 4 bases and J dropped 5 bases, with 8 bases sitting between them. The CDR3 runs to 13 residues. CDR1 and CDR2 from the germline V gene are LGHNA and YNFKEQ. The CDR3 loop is CASSPLVTGELFF. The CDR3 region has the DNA TGTGCCAGCAGCCCCCTAGTGACCGGGGAGCTGTTTTTT.

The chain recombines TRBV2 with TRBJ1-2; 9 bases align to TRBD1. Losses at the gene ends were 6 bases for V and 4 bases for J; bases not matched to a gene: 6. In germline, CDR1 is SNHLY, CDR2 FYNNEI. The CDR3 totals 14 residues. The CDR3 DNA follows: TGTGCCAGCAGGTTACAGGGGGCAAGCTATGGCTACACCTTC. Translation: CASRLQGASYGYTF.

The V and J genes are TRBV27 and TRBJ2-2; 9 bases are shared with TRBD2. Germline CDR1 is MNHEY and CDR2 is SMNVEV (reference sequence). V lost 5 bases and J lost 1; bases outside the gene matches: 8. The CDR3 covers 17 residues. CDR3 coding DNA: TGTGCCAGCAGTGCGGCTAGCGGGGCGGTGAACACCGGGGAGCTGTTTTTT. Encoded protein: CASSAASGAVNTGELFF.

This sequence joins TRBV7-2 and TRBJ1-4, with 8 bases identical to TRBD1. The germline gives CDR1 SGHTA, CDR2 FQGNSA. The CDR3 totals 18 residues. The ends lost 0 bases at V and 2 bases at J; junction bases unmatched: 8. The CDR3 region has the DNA TGTGCCAGCAGCTTAGCGATGAATCAGGGGGCCACTAATGAAAAACTGTTTTTT. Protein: CASSLAMNQGATNEKLFF.

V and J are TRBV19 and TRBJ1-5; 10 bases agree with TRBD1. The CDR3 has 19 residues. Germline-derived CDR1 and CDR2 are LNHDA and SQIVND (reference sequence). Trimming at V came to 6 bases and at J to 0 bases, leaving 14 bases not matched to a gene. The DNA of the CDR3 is TGTGCCAGTAGCCAGTCCGGGACAGGGGTCCGATATAGCAATCAGCCCCAGCATTTT. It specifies CASSQSGTGVRYSNQPQHF.

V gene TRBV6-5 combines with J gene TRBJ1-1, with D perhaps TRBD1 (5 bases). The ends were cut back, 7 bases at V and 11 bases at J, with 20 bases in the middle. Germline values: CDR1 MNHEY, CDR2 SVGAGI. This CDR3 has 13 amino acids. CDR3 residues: CASTQGRGGVAFF. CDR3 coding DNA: TGTGCCAGCACCCAGGGACGGGGTGGGGTTGCTTTCTTT.

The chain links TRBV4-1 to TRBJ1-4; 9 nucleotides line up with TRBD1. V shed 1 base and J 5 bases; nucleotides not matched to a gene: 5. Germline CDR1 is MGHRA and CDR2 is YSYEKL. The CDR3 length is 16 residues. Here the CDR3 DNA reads TGCGCCAGCAGCCAAGTGGGCGGACAGGGGAATGAAAAACTGTTTTTT. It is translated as CASSQVGGQGNEKLFF.

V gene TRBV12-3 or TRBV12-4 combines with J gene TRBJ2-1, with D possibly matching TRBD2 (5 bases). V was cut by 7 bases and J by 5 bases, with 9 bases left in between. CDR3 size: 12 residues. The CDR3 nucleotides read TGTGCCAGCACCCGAGGGAACAATGAGCAGTTCTTC. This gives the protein CASTRGNNEQFF.

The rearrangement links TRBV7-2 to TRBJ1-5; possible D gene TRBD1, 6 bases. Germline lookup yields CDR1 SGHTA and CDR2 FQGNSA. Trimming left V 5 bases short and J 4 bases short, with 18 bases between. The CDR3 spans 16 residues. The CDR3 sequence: CASSRGRGQGNQPQHF. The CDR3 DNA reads TGTGCCAGCAGCAGGGGCCGTGGGCAGGGGAATCAGCCCCAGCATTTT. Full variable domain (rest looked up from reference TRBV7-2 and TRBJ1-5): GAGVSQSPSNKVTEKGKDVELRCDPISGHTALYWYRQSLGQGLEFLIYFQGNSAPDKSGLPSDRFSAERTGGSVSTLTIQRTQQEDSAVYLCASSRGRGQGNQPQHFGDGTRLSIL.

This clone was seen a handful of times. The CDR3 is CSASSGEETQYF. DNA of the CDR3: TGCAGTGCTAGTTCAGGGGAAGAGACCCAGTACTTC. V and J are TRBV20-1 and TRBJ2-5; a weak D match, TRBD1 (6 bases). Germline V gene sequence: CDR1 DFQATT, CDR2 SNEGSKA (reference sequence). This CDR3 contains 12 residues. The germline V and J ends were trimmed by 3 bases and 3 bases, with 8 bases remaining between them.

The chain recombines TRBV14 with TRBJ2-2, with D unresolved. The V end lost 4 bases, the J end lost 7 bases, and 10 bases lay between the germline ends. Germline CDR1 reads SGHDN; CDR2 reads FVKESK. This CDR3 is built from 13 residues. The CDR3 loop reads CASSRQIYGELFF. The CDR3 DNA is TGTGCCAGCAGCCGTCAGATATACGGGGAGCTGTTTTTT.

In DNA, the CDR3 is TGTGCCAGCAGTTTGGGGGGGGCTGGAAACACCATATATTTT. It is translated as CASSLGGAGNTIYF. V gene TRBV27 combines with J gene TRBJ1-3, with D possibly being TRBD1 (5 bases). V lost 3 bases and J 2 bases, leaving 8 bases between the germline ends. CDR3 length equals 14 residues. The germline CDR1 and CDR2 sequences are MNHEY and SMNVEV (reference sequence).